Detailed here is one T cell receptor (beta chain). The source of the sample is a study of blood T cell repertoires in COVID-19. Study context: Nucleic acid was either cDNA or gDNA, and it came from T cells, B-cell-depleted T cells, or PBMCs.

The CDR3 totals 15 residues. J was trimmed by 4 bases and V by 6 bases; bases with no gene match: 4. The germline gives CDR1 MDHEN, CDR2 SYDVKM. TCRdb keeps only in-frame clones here, not all; method: immunoSEQ multiplex PCR. This sample has approximately 200,000 clones; about 87% occur once, and the top ten carry roughly 3.7%. The clonotype comes from a woman aged 25 to 39 with acute or convalescent COVID-19. Specimen: peripheral blood. V is TRBV28 and J is TRBJ1-6; TRBD1 matches at 9 bases. The CDR3 region is CASSDGTGYNSPLHF. The CDR3 DNA reads as TGTGCCAGCAGCGACGGGACAGGGTATAATTCACCCCTCCACTTT. The complete variable domain, with remaining parts taken from reference TRBV28 and TRBJ1-6, reads DVKVTQSSRYLVKRTGEKVFLECVQDMDHENMFWYRQDPGLGLRLIYFSYDVKMKEKGDIPEGYSVSREKKERFSLILESASTNQTSMYLCASSDGTGYNSPLHFGNGTRLTVT.